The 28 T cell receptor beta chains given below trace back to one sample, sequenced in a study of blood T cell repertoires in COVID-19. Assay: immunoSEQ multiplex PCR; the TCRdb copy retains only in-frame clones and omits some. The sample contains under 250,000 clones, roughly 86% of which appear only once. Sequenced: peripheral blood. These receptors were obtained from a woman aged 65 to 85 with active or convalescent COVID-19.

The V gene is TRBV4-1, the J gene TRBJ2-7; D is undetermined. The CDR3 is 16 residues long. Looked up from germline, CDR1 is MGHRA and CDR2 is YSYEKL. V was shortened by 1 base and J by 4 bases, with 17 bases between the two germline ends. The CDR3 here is CASSQASVRPPYEQYF. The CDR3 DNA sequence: TGCGCCAGCAGCCAAGCTTCGGTCAGGCCACCTTACGAGCAGTACTTC.

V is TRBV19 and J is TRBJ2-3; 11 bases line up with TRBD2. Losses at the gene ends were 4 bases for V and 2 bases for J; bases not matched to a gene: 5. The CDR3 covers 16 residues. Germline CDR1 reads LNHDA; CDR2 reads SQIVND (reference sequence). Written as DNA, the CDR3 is TGTGCCAGTAGTAGGCAACTAGCGGGGGCCACAGATACGCAGTATTTT. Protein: CASSRQLAGATDTQYF.

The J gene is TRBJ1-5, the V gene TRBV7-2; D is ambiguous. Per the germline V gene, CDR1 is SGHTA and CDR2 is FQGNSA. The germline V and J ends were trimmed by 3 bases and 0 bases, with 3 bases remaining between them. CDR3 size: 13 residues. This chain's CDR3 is CASSFSSNQPQHF. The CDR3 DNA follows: TGTGCCAGCAGCTTCAGTAGCAATCAGCCCCAGCATTTT. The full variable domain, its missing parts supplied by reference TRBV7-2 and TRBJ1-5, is GAGVSQSPSNKVTEKGKDVELRCDPISGHTALYWYRQSLGQGLEFLIYFQGNSAPDKSGLPSDRFSAERTGGSVSTLTIQRTQQEDSAVYLCASSFSSNQPQHFGDGTRLSIL.

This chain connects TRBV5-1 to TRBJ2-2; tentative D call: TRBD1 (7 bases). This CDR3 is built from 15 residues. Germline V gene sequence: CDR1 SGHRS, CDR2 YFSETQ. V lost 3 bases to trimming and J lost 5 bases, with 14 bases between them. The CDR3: CASSSQGGPTGELFF. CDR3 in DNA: TGCGCCAGCAGCTCCCAGGGGGGCCCAACCGGGGAGCTGTTTTTT.

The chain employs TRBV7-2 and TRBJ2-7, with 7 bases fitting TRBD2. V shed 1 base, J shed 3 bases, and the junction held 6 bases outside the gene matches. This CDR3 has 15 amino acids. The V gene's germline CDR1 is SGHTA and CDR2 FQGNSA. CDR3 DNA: TGTGCCAGCAGCTTAGATTGGGGACTAATCTACGAGCAGTACTTC. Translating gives CASSLDWGLIYEQYF.

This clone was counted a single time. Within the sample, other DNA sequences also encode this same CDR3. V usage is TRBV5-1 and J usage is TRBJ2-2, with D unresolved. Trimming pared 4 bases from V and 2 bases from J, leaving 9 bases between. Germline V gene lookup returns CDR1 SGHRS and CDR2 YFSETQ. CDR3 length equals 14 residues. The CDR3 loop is CASSLDGNTGELFF. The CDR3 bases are TGCGCCAGCAGCCTGGACGGTAACACCGGGGAGCTGTTTTTT.

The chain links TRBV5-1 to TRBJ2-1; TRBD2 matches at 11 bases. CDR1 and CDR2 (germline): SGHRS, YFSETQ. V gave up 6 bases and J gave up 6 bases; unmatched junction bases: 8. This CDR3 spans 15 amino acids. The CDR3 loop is CASTHLAGGFNEQFF. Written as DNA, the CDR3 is TGCGCCAGCACACACCTAGCGGGGGGCTTCAATGAGCAGTTCTTC.

In DNA form, the CDR3 reads TGCGCCAGCAGCCAAGGTCAGGGGGTAGTCCATACCTTC. Protein: CASSQGQGVVHTF. The V gene is TRBV4-3, the J gene TRBJ1-2, with 7 bases matching TRBD1. After removal of 1 base from V and 14 bases from J, the junction contained 10 bases not matched to a gene. CDR1 and CDR2 from the germline V gene are LGHNA and YSLEER. CDR3 length: 13 amino acids.

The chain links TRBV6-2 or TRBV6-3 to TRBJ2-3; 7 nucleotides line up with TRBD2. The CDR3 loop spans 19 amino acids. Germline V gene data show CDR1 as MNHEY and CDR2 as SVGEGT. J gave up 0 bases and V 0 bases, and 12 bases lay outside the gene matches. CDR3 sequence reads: CASSYSTSDRKLSTDTQYF. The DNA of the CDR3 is TGTGCCAGCAGTTACTCCACTAGCGACCGTAAACTCAGCACAGATACGCAGTATTTT.

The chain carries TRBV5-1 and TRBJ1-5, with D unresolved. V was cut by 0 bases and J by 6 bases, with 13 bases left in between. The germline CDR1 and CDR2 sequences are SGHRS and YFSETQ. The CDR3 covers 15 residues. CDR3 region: CASSLAPQVSQPQHF. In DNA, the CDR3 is TGCGCCAGCAGCTTGGCCCCTCAGGTTTCTCAGCCCCAGCATTTT.

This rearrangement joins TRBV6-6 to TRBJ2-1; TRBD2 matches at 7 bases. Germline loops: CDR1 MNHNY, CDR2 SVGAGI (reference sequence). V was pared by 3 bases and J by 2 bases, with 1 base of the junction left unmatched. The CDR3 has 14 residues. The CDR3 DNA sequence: TGTGCCAGCAGTTATGGGAGGGCCTACAATGAGCAGTTCTTC. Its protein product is CASSYGRAYNEQFF.

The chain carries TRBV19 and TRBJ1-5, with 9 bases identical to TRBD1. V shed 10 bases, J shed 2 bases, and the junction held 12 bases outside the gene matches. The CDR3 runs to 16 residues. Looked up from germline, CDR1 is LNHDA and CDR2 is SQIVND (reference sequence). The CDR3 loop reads CATQPMGQGGNQPQHF. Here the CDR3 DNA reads TGTGCCACCCAGCCGATGGGACAGGGAGGCAATCAGCCCCAGCATTTT.

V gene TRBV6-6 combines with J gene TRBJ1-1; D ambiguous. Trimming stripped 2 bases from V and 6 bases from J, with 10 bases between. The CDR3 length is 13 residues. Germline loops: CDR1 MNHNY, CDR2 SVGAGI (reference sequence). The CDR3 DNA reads TGTGCCAGCAGTTACGGCGGGGTCGCTGAAGCTTTCTTT. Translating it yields CASSYGGVAEAFF.

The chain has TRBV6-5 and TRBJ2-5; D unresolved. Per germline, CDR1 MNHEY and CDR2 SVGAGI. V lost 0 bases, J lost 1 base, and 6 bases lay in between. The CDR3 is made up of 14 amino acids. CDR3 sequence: CASSYSRIQETQYF. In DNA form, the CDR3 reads TGTGCCAGCAGTTACTCGAGGATCCAAGAGACCCAGTACTTC.

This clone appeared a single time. CDR3 sequence reads: CASSQTATILEEAFF. CDR3 DNA sequence: TGTGCCAGCTCCCAAACCGCGACGATACTAGAAGAAGCTTTCTTT. The chain links TRBV18 to TRBJ1-1, with D uncertain. V was shortened by 6 bases and J by 8 bases, with 22 bases between the two germline ends. The germline gives CDR1 KGHSH, CDR2 LQKENI. The CDR3 is made up of 15 amino acids.

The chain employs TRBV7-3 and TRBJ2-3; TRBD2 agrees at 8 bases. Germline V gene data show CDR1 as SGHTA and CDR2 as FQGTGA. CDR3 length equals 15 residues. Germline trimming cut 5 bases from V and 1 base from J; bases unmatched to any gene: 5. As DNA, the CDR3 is TGTGCCAGCAGCGCCACTAGCGGCGGCACAGATACGCAGTATTTT. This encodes CASSATSGGTDTQYF.

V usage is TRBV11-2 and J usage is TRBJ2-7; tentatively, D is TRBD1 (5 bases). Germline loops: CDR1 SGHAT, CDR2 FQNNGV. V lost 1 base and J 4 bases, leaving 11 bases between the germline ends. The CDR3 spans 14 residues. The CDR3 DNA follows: TGTGCCAGCAGCTTAGGAACAGGATCTTACGAGCAGTACTTC. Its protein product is CASSLGTGSYEQYF. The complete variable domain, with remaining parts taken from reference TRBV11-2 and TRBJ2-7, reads EAGVAQSPRYKIIEKRQSVAFWCNPISGHATLYWYQQILGQGPKLLIQFQNNGVVDDSQLPKDRFSAERLKGVDSTLKIQPAKLEDSAVYLCASSLGTGSYEQYFGPGTRLTVT.

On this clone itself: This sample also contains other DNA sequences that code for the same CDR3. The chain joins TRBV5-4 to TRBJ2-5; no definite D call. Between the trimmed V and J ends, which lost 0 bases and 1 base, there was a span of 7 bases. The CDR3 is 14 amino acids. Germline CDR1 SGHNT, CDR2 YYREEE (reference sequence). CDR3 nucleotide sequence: TGTGCCAGCAGCTTGGGAGGAGTCCAAGAGACCCAGTACTTC. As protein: CASSLGGVQETQYF.

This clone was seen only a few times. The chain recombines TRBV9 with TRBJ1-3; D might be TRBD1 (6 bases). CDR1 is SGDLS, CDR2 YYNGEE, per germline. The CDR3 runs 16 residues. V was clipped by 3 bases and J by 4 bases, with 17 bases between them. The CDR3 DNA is TGTGCCAGCAGCGCACAGGGTGGGGCTGCGGGAAACACCATATATTTT. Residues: CASSAQGGAAGNTIYF.

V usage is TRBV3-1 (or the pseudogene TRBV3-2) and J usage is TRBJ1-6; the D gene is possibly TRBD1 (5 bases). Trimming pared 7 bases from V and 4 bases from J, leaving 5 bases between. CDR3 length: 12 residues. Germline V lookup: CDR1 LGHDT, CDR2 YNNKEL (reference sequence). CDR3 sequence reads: CASNRYNSPLHF. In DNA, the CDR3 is TGTGCCAGCAACAGGTATAATTCACCCCTCCACTTT.

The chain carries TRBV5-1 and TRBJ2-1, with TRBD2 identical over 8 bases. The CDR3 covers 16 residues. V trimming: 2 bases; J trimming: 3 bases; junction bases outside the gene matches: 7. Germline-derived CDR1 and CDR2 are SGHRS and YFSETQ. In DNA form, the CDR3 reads TGCGCCAGCAGCTTCTTCGTGGCGGGGGGCTACAATGAGCAGTTCTTC. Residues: CASSFFVAGGYNEQFF.

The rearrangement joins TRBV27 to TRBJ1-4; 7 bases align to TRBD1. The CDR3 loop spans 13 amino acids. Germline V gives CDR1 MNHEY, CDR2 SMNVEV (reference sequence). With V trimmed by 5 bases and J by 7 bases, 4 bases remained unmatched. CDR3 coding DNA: TGTGCCAGCAGTCGCGGACAGGCTGAAAAACTGTTTTTT. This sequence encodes CASSRGQAEKLFF.

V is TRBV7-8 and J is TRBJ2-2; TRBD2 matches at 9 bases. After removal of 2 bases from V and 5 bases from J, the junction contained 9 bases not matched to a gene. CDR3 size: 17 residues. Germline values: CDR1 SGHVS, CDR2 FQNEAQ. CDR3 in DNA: TGTGCCAGCAGCTTAATATTCGGGACTAGCAGGACCGGGGAGCTGTTTTTT. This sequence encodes CASSLIFGTSRTGELFF.

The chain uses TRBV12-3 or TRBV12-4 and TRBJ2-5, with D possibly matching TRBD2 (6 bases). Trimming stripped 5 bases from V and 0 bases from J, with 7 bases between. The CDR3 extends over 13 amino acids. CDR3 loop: CASSRDYQETQYF. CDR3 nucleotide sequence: TGTGCCAGCAGTCGGGACTACCAAGAGACCCAGTACTTC.

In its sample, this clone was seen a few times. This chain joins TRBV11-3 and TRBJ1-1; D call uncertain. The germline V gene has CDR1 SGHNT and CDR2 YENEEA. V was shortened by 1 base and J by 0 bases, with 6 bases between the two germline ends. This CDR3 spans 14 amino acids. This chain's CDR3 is CASSLGHLNTEAFF. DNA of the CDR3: TGTGCCAGCAGCTTAGGTCATTTGAACACTGAAGCTTTCTTT.

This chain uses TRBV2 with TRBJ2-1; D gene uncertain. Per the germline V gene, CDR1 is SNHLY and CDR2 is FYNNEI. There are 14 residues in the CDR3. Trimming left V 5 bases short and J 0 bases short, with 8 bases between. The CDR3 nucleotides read TGTGCCAGCAGTTCGGGTAGCTCCTACAATGAGCAGTTCTTC. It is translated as CASSSGSSYNEQFF.

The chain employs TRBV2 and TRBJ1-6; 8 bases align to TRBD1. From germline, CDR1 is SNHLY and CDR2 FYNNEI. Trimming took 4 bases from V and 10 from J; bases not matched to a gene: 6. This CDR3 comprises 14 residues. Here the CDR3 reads CASSGTGQRSPLHF. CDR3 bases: TGTGCCAGCAGTGGGACAGGGCAGAGGTCACCCCTCCACTTT.

CDR3 sequence reads: CASTPTGSGANVLTF. For the CDR3, the DNA is TGTGCCAGCACTCCAACCGGGTCTGGGGCCAACGTCCTGACTTTC. The chain combines TRBV6-5 with TRBJ2-6; D gene uncertain. Per the germline V gene, CDR1 is MNHEY and CDR2 is SVGAGI. Trimming took 7 bases from V and 1 from J, leaving 11 bases between them. The CDR3 is made up of 15 amino acids.